This entry features one TCR beta chain sequence. This CDR3 region has 13 residues. Deletions cut 2 bases from V and 8 bases from J, with 11 bases between. CDR1 SGDLS and CDR2 YYNGEE come from the germline V gene. This record comes from a study of blood T cell repertoires in COVID-19. Study at large: Sources were T cells, B-cell-depleted T cells, or PBMCs; the material itself was cDNA or gDNA.

Source study methods: Reference gene primer amplification in the assay estimated nucleated cell counts. Here immunoSEQ multiplex PCR was the method, and the copy in TCRdb shows in-frame clones only, minus some. Clone size and the V and J calls come from that table; the DNA yielded D and trimming. The sample lists 130,000 to 150,000 clones, approximately 83% occurring once. The rearrangement joins TRBV9 to TRBJ1-3, with D maybe TRBD1 (5 bases). Sequenced: peripheral blood. The source is a woman aged 80 or older with acute or convalescent COVID-19. The CDR3 region has the DNA TGTGCCAGCAGCGTCCTGAGCAGGGACACCATATATTTT. Translated: CASSVLSRDTIYF.